This TCR beta chain was sequenced in a study of human T cells and chemical hapten exposure. Indicated time point: pre-sensitization, week 0. Specified treatment: therapeutic diphenylcyclopropenone sensitization with weekly scalp DPC. In every case, blood was obtained before the patch test was applied. Alopecia patients deemed DPC-suitable, aged 18 to 70, excluding pregnancy. This clonotype occurred many times. Individual cDNA molecules in this library carried unique molecular identifiers. TCRdb fed the RACE reads into MiXCR, producing one record per CDR3 protein. The sample shows 300,000 to 450,000 distinct CDR3 sequences, 4.5% to 5.5% of them seen only once. The germline CDR1 and CDR2 sequences are MRHNA and SNTAGT. Trimming removed 3 bases from V and 2 bases from J; junction bases left unmatched: 1. The CDR3 runs 16 residues.

The source was whole blood, collected in connection with sensitization to the hapten diphenylcyclopropenone (DPC). This sequence joins TRBV6-4 and TRBJ2-3, with 14 bases matching TRBD2. This receptor was identified in a woman younger than 35 with alopecia areata. Some clones in this sample may be carry-over from other donors' samples. This CDR3 reads CASSETSGGATDTQYF. The DNA for the CDR3 is TGTGCCAGCAGTGAGACTAGCGGGGGGGCCACAGATACGCAGTATTTT.